This T cell receptor beta chain was captured in a study of CD8 T cells in Susac syndrome. General observations from the study: The study recognized that the number of individuals in its TCR sequencing and HLA analysis was relatively small. Clonal expansion of Susac CD8+ cells peaked in TEMRA cells, and it also peaked in active patients.

The authors reverse transcribed about 0.45 to 1 ug RNA with random hexamers. TCRdb called the immunoSEQ multiplex PCR reads again in MiXCR, with one record for every CDR3 protein. The table lists under 90,000 distinct CDR3 sequences, around 93% of them singletons. As for this clonotype: Its cognate antigen is unknown.

CD8+ and CD4+ T cells circulating in blood were sequenced for TCR beta. Source material: CD8+ T cells from PBMCs. The receptor was isolated from a human donor with Susac syndrome.

The DNA for the CDR3 is TGTGCCAGCAGCTCGGACAGGGGGCGGATCTATGGCTACACCTTC. Its protein is CASSSDRGRIYGYTF. V gene TRBV5-4 combines with J gene TRBJ1-2; TRBD1 matches at 11 bases. Germline V gene data show CDR1 as SGHNT and CDR2 as YYREEE (reference sequence). V lost 3 bases and J lost 4; bases outside the gene matches: 5. The CDR3 totals 15 residues.